Reported below is one T cell receptor (beta chain). The table lists this clonotype with many counts. The clone's antigen remains unknown. No quality values exist for individual bases; no much larger clone is one base distant. The trim is 6 bases for V and 2 bases for J, with a gap of 16 bases between the germline ends. CDR1 and CDR2, per the germline V gene (reference sequence), are LNHNV and YYDKDF. From the cysteine through the phenylalanine, the CDR3 covers 15 amino acids. Only the CDR3 portion is preserved as DNA: 45 bases, with reading frame beginning at the first base. TCRdb shows the sequencer as Illumina HiSeq 2000. Multiplex PCR amplification was used to generate the TCR beta chain libraries. The amplified TCR beta chain products were analyzed by high-throughput sequencing. In TCRdb, the public reads were trimmed at Q25 with fastp and aligned with MiXCR, with productive beta chains retained. CDR3 protein duplicates are merged, each entry listing the most common genes and DNA. This sample is represented by 150,000 to 200,000 distinct CDR3 sequences; 30% to 35% of them were singletons. Of the sample, approximately 4.2% is held by the ten largest clones.

Lymph node samples were obtained from the axillary draining lymph nodes of breast cancer patients. This entry belongs to a study of breast tumors, draining lymph nodes, adjacent tissues (dated by TCRdb to between 2015 and 2016). Some background on the complete study: In breast cancer patients, the study compared the TCR beta repertoires of tumor, adjacent nontumor tissue and axillary lymph nodes. The study was designed to assess the relationships and possible T-cell exchange between tumor, surrounding tissue and draining lymph node repertoires in human breast cancer. What the study reported, not specific to this receptor: The conclusion that tumor T cells originate in lymph nodes was framed as consistent with a hypothesis rather than directly demonstrated. T-cell repertoire diversity in tumors was found to be lower than in lymph nodes but higher than in nontumor tissue, and preferential V and J gene usage was observed. The similarity between tumor and nontumor tissue repertoires was significantly greater in luminal-like breast cancer than in basal-like breast cancer. A scenario in which most tumor T cells derive from the lymph node and then expand within tumor tissue was judged to be consistent with the data.

In this chain, TRBV15 is recombined with TRBJ2-5; the D segment is perhaps TRBD1 or TRBD2, each sharing 5 matched bases. This clonotype originated in a female donor with breast cancer. Some clones in this sample may be carry-over from other donors' samples. Sequenced: axillary lymph node tissue. The nucleotide sequence reads as follows: TGTGCCACCAGTAGTAGAGGGGTCCGTCAAGAGACCCAGTACTTC. This is translated as CATSSRGVRQETQYF.